These 18 T cell receptor beta chains originate from one sample sequenced in a study of CD8 T cells in Susac syndrome. RNA was extracted with the RNeasy kit, and a quantity of roughly 0.5 to 1 ug was reverse transcribed using random hexamers. Each CDR3 protein is one row after TCRdb ran MiXCR on the immunoSEQ multiplex PCR reads. Found here are 250,000 to 350,000 distinct CDR3 sequences, 92% of them singletons; the top ten hold 0.065%. The sample comprised CD4+ T cells from PBMCs. The receptors here all came from a human donor with multiple sclerosis.

The chain couples TRBV12-3 or TRBV12-4 to TRBJ1-1; 7 bases fit TRBD1. V was clipped by 1 base and J by 9 bases; unmatched bases: 5. CDR3 length equals 13 residues. The CDR3 reads CASSLGGGFKAFF. Here the CDR3 DNA reads TGTGCCAGCAGTTTAGGAGGGGGCTTTAAAGCTTTCTTT.

This clonotype was counted once. V and J are TRBV18 and TRBJ2-1, with 10 bases identical to TRBD2. The CDR3 sequence is 17 residues long. V lost 3 bases and J lost 7; bases outside the gene matches: 12. Germline-derived CDR1 and CDR2 are KGHSH and LQKENI. The CDR3 coding sequence is TGTGCCAGCTCACCGACAAGCGGGAGGGTCGTATGGAATGAGCAGTTCTTC. This translates into CASSPTSGRVVWNEQFF.

The chain links TRBV19 to TRBJ2-5, with no clear D. The CDR3 is 13 amino acids. V lost 3 bases and J lost 5, with 10 bases in between. The germline gives CDR1 LNHDA, CDR2 SQIVND (reference sequence). Here the CDR3 DNA reads TGTGCCAGTAGTATCGAAGCTGAGGAGACCCAGTACTTC. Encoded protein: CASSIEAEETQYF.

V is TRBV5-6 and J is TRBJ1-2; TRBD1 matches at 9 bases. V was clipped by 3 bases and J by 4 bases; unmatched bases: 7. The CDR3 loop spans 15 amino acids. The germline CDR1 and CDR2 sequences are SGHDT and YYEEEE. In DNA, the CDR3 is TGTGCCAGCAGCTCGCCCGGGACAGGGTTCTATGGCTACACCTTC. The encoded protein is CASSSPGTGFYGYTF.

V and J are TRBV7-6 and TRBJ1-3; possibly TRBD1 for D (6 bases). V lost 2 bases and J 3 bases, leaving 14 bases between the germline ends. Per the germline V gene, CDR1 is SGHVS and CDR2 is FNYEAQ. This CDR3 spans 16 amino acids. For the CDR3, the DNA is TGTGCCAGCAGCTTAAGCCCGGGGGCGAGTGGAAACACCATATATTTT. It is translated as CASSLSPGASGNTIYF.

The rearrangement links TRBV2 to TRBJ2-3, with D possibly matching TRBD2 (5 bases). Trimming removed 5 bases at V and 4 bases at J, with 10 bases between. Germline lookup yields CDR1 SNHLY and CDR2 FYNNEI. This CDR3 spans 13 amino acids. The CDR3 region is CASSKLDADTQYF. CDR3 nucleotides: TGTGCCAGCAGTAAACTAGACGCAGATACGCAGTATTTT.

The CDR3 DNA reads as TGTGCCAGCAGCGTGGGACAGGGGGGGACTGGGGAGACCCAGTACTTC. Encoded protein: CASSVGQGGTGETQYF. The rearrangement joins TRBV11-2 to TRBJ2-5; 11 bases agree with TRBD1. V shed 5 bases and J 5 bases; nucleotides not matched to a gene: 10. Germline V CDR1 and CDR2: SGHAT, FQNNGV. The CDR3 is made up of 16 amino acids.

The gene calls are TRBV5-1 and TRBJ1-2, with D possibly being TRBD1 (5 bases). CDR3 length: 13 amino acids. CDR1 is SGHRS, CDR2 YFSETQ, per germline. V was trimmed by 1 base and J by 4 bases, leaving 8 bases between them. The CDR3 nucleotides are TGCGCCAGCAGCTTGTACAGGACCTATGGCTACACCTTC. Translating gives CASSLYRTYGYTF. The complete variable domain, with remaining parts taken from reference TRBV5-1 and TRBJ1-2, reads KAGVTQTPRYLIKTRGQQVTLSCSPISGHRSVSWYQQTPGQGLQFLFEYFSETQRNKGNFPGRFSGRQFSNSRSEMNVSTLELGDSALYLCASSLYRTYGYTFGSGTRLTVV.

This clonotype was seen more than once but under ten times. The CDR3 protein is CASSLGARDTEAFF. As DNA, the CDR3 is TGTGCCAGCAGCTTAGGGGCCCGGGACACTGAAGCTTTCTTT. V is TRBV7-9 and J is TRBJ1-1; D is unresolved. CDR3 size: 14 residues. From germline, CDR1 is SEHNR and CDR2 FQNEAQ (reference sequence). Trimming took 1 base from V and 3 from J, leaving 9 bases between them.

J is TRBJ2-3 and V is TRBV27, with a possible D match to TRBD2 (6 bases). Per the germline V gene, CDR1 is MNHEY and CDR2 is SMNVEV (reference sequence). Trimming removed 2 bases from V and 10 bases from J, with 16 bases in between. This CDR3 has 14 residues. CDR3 sequence (DNA): TGTGCCAGCAGTTTAGAGGGAGGACGGGTGGCGCAGTATTTT. Protein sequence: CASSLEGGRVAQYF.

The chain carries TRBV5-1 and TRBJ1-2; 7 bases match TRBD1. Germline assignment: CDR1 SGHRS and CDR2 YFSETQ. This CDR3 comprises 15 residues. V gave up 0 bases and J gave up 5 bases; unmatched junction bases: 7. The CDR3 protein is CASSLDGTEGYGYTF. The CDR3, as DNA: TGCGCCAGCAGCTTGGATGGGACAGAGGGATATGGCTACACCTTC.

This chain connects TRBV12-3 or TRBV12-4 to TRBJ2-5, with TRBD2 as a possible D gene (6 bases). Trimming stripped 7 bases from V and 5 bases from J, with 17 bases between. This CDR3 comprises 14 residues. The CDR3 here is CASTLGYAGETQYF. Here the CDR3 DNA reads TGTGCCAGCACCCTGGGCTACGCGGGGGAGACCCAGTACTTC.

The genes are TRBV4-3 and TRBJ2-1, with D tentatively TRBD1 or TRBD2 (6 bases each). The germline V gene has CDR1 LGHNA and CDR2 YSLEER. CDR3 length: 14 residues. The V gene lost 3 bases and the J gene lost 10 bases, with 16 bases spanning the gap. CDR3 in amino acids: CASSQRGAGSEQFF. In nucleotides, the CDR3 is TGCGCCAGCAGCCAGAGGGGGGCGGGGTCCGAGCAGTTCTTC.

The chain recombines TRBV2 with TRBJ2-7; 10 bases are shared with TRBD2. With V trimmed by 6 bases and J by 4 bases, 6 bases remained unmatched. The CDR3 length is 14 residues. In germline, CDR1 is SNHLY, CDR2 FYNNEI. Written as DNA, the CDR3 is TGTGCCAGCAGATCGGGACTAGCGAGATACGAGCAGTACTTC. The encoded protein is CASRSGLARYEQYF.

This clonotype was detected a few times. The V gene is TRBV23-1, the J gene TRBJ2-7; D not certain. TRBV23-1 is known as an ORF, though its function is uncertain. V was pared by 6 bases and J by 2 bases, with 11 bases between. The length of the CDR3 is 13 residues. DNA of the CDR3: TGCGCCAGCAGCTCACAGCAGCCCTACGAGCAGTACTTC. This sequence encodes CASSSQQPYEQYF.

The chain is built from TRBV5-5 and TRBJ2-5, with a possible D match to TRBD1 (5 bases). V lost 2 bases to trimming and J lost 2 bases, with 16 bases between them. In germline, CDR1 is SGHKS, CDR2 YYEKEE (reference sequence). The CDR3 loop spans 16 amino acids. The CDR3 DNA sequence: TGTGCCAGCAGCTTAGTAAGTCAGGGCGGTCAAGAGACCCAGTACTTC. Its translation is CASSLVSQGGQETQYF.

In this sample, this clonotype turned up once. The chain uses TRBV24-1 and TRBJ2-5; perhaps D is TRBD1 or TRBD2 (6 bases each). Germline values: CDR1 KGHDR, CDR2 SFDVKD. CDR3 length: 15 residues. Trimming stripped 5 bases from V and 2 bases from J, with 14 bases between. CDR3 sequence: CATSVGGPLQETQYF. Written as DNA, the CDR3 is TGTGCCACCAGTGTTGGGGGGCCGCTTCAAGAGACCCAGTACTTC.

The DNA of the CDR3 is TGTGCCAGCAGCCTTACTTACAACGGGGAGCTGTTTTTT. Translating it yields CASSLTYNGELFF. The gene calls are TRBV3-1 and TRBJ2-2; D not certain. This CDR3 spans 13 amino acids. Looked up from germline, CDR1 is LGHDT and CDR2 is YNNKEL (reference sequence). V was trimmed by 4 bases and J by 7 bases, leaving 10 bases between them.